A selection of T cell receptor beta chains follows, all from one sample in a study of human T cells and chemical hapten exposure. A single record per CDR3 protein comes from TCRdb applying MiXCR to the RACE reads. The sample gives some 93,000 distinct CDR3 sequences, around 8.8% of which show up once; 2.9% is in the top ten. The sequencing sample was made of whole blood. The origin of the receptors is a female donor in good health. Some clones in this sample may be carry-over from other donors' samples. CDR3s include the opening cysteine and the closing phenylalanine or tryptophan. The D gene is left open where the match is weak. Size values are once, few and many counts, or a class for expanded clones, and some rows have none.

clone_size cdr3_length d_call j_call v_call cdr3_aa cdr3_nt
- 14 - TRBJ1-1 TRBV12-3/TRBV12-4 CASRAKGGSTEAFF TGTGCCAGCAGAGCCAAAGGGGGTAGCACTGAAGCTTTCTTT
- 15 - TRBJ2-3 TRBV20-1 CSAPQGGTFSDTQYF TGCAGTGCTCCCCAGGGGGGGACTTTCTCAGATACGCAGTATTTT
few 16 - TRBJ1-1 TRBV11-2 CASSAREGPTGGFYVF TGTGCCAGCAGCGCCCGAGAGGGACCGACCGGTGGATTTTACGTCTTT
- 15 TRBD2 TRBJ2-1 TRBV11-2 CASHPTSGRNNEQFF TGTGCCTCCCACCCCACTAGCGGGAGAAACAATGAGCAGTTCTTC
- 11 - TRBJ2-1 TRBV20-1 CSARDGLGEFF TGCAGTGCTAGAGATGGGCTTGGAGAGTTCTTC
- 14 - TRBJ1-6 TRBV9 CASSVGAVNSPLHF TGTGCCAGCAGCGTAGGGGCGGTTAATTCACCCCTCCACTTT
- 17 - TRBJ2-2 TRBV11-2 CASSLGPSSGNTGELFF TGTGCCAGCAGCTTAGGTCCGTCAAGTGGGAACACCGGGGAGCTGTTTTTT
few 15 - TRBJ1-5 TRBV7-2 CASSLDRELNQPQHF TGTGCCAGCAGCTTAGACCGGGAGCTCAATCAGCCCCAGCATTTT
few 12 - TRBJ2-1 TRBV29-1 CSVEDGWGWQFF TGCAGCGTTGAAGATGGGTGGGGGTGGCAGTTCTTC
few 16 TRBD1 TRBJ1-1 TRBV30 CAWSVRWTGGDTEAFF TGTGCCTGGAGTGTACGTTGGACAGGGGGTGACACTGAAGCTTTCTTT
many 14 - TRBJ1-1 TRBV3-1 CASSQGARGTEAFF TGTGCCAGCAGCCAAGGGGCCAGGGGTACTGAAGCTTTCTTT
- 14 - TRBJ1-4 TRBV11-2 CASSLFLGNEKLFF TGTGCCAGCAGCTTATTTTTAGGAAATGAAAAACTGTTTTTT
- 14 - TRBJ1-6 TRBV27 CASSIFRLNSPLHF TGTGCCAGCAGTATATTTAGATTAAATTCACCCCTCCACTTT
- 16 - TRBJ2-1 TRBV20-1 CSARDRGSATYNEQFF TGCAGTGCTAGAGATAGGGGTAGCGCTACCTACAATGAGCAGTTCTTC
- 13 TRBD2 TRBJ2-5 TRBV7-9 CASSTSGQETQYF TGTGCCAGCAGTACTAGCGGCCAAGAGACCCAGTACTTC
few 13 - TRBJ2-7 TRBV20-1 CSASPRGGYEQYF TGCAGTGCTAGCCCCCGAGGCGGTTACGAGCAGTACTTC
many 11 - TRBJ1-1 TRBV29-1 CSVVRDTEAFF TGCAGCGTTGTTCGGGACACTGAAGCTTTCTTT
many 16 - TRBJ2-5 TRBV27 CASSSPTRDKQETQYF TGTGCCAGCAGTTCCCCCACTCGGGACAAGCAAGAGACCCAGTACTTC
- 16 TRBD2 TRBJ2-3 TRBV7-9 CASSSGAGERTDTQYF TGTGCCAGCAGCTCAGGAGCGGGAGAGAGGACAGATACGCAGTATTTT
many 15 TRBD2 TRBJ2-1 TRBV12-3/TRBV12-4 CASSLDGRAEDEQFF TGTGCCAGCAGTTTAGACGGGAGGGCCGAAGATGAGCAGTTCTTC
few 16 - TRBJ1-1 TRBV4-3 CASSQLVGAHSTEAFF TGCGCCAGCAGCCAATTGGTCGGGGCCCACAGCACTGAAGCTTTCTTT
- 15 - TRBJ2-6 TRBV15 CATSSFRSGANVLTF TGTGCCACCAGCAGCTTCCGCTCTGGGGCCAACGTCCTGACTTTC
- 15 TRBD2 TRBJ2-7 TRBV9 CASSVGTSGSYEQYF TGTGCCAGCAGCGTAGGGACTAGCGGATCCTACGAGCAGTACTTC
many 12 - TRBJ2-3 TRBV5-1 CASSLLGDTQYF TGCGCCAGCAGCTTGTTGGGAGATACGCAGTATTTT
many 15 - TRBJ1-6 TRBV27 CASSFATAVSSPLHF TGTGCCAGCAGTTTTGCGACAGCAGTAAGCTCACCCCTCCACTTT
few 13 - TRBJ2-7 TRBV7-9 CASEGASTYEQYF TGTGCCAGCGAGGGTGCTTCGACCTACGAGCAGTACTTC
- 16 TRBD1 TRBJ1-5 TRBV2 CASGSHPGTGDQPQHF TGTGCCAGCGGATCCCACCCCGGGACAGGGGATCAGCCCCAGCATTTT
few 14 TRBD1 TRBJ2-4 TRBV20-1 CSASPGQGENIQYF TGCAGTGCTAGTCCGGGACAGGGAGAAAACATTCAGTACTTC
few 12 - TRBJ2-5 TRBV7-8 CASSPPRGTQYF TGTGCCAGCAGCCCTCCCCGTGGGACCCAGTACTTC
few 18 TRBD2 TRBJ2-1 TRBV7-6 CASSFQQTRTSGYNEQFF TGTGCCAGCAGCTTCCAGCAGACACGGACTAGCGGCTACAATGAGCAGTTCTTC
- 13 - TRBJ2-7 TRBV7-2 CASSSDYPYEQYF TGTGCCAGCAGCTCGGACTATCCCTACGAGCAGTACTTC
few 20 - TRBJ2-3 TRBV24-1 CATSDPTVAGLPQGPDTQYF TGTGCCACCAGTGATCCCACGGTAGCGGGCCTTCCACAGGGCCCAGATACGCAGTATTTT
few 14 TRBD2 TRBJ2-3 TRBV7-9 CASWGGSRTDTQYF TGTGCCAGCTGGGGGGGTTCCCGCACAGATACGCAGTATTTT
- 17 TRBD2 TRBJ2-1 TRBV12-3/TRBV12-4 CASSLYASGKYTNEQFF TGTGCCAGCAGTTTATACGCTAGCGGGAAGTATACCAATGAGCAGTTCTTC
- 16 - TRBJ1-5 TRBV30 CAWSQGSDGRNQPQHF TGTGCCTGGAGTCAAGGATCCGACGGTCGCAATCAGCCCCAGCATTTT
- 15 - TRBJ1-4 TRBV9 CASSVGASTNEKLFF TGTGCCAGCAGCGTAGGCGCTTCAACTAATGAAAAACTGTTTTTT
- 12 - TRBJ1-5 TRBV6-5 CASKAPNQPQHF TGTGCCAGCAAAGCTCCTAATCAGCCCCAGCATTTT
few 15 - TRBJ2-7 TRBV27 CASSASPTPFYEQYF TGTGCCAGCAGTGCTTCCCCGACACCATTCTACGAGCAGTACTTC
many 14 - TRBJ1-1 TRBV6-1 CASSLDSVNTEAFF TGTGCCAGCAGTCTCGACAGTGTGAACACTGAAGCTTTCTTT
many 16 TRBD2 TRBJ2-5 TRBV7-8 CASSHKLAGGPETQYF TGTGCCAGCAGCCACAAACTAGCGGGAGGGCCCGAGACCCAGTACTTC
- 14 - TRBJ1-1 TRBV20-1 CSARGYYEGTEAFF TGCAGTGCTAGAGGGTATTACGAGGGCACTGAAGCTTTCTTT
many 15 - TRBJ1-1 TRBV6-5 CASSLRDPSVTEAFF TGTGCCAGCAGCTTACGGGACCCTAGCGTCACTGAAGCTTTCTTT
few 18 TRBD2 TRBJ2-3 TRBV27 CASSSGLAGPFNTDTQYF TGTGCCAGCAGTTCGGGACTAGCGGGACCCTTCAACACAGATACGCAGTATTTT
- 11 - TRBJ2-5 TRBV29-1 CSVQLGETQYF TGCAGCGTGCAGCTAGGAGAGACCCAGTACTTC
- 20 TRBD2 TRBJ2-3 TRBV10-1 CASSESNRLAGWRATDTQYF TGCGCCAGCAGTGAGTCTAATCGTCTAGCGGGGTGGAGGGCCACAGATACGCAGTATTTT
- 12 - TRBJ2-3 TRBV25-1 CASQPWENTQYF TGTGCCAGCCAGCCATGGGAGAATACGCAGTATTTT
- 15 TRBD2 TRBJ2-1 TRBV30 CAWSLPSGSRNEQFF TGTGCCTGGAGTCTTCCTAGCGGGAGCCGGAATGAGCAGTTCTTC
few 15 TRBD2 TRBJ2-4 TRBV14 CASSQDSGRAAIQYF TGTGCCAGCAGCCAAGATTCCGGGAGGGCCGCCATTCAGTACTTC